This note documents a single T cell receptor beta chain sequence. Its specificity is unknown. This entry comes from a study of T cell repertoires in cytomegalovirus infection. Overall study context: Carrying CMV and the relevant HLA type showed in public TCR beta signatures. Study-wide findings and caveats: Individuals carrying CMV plus the relevant HLA were identified by cumulative frequency of public TCR beta families. The ex vivo response was dominated by HLA-C-restricted CMV-specific TCR beta clonotypes.

Trimming removed 5 bases at V and 6 bases at J, with 13 bases between. CDR3 size: 13 residues. One entry per CDR3 protein results from TCRdb running MiXCR on the reads. Here the sample spans 200,000 to 250,000 distinct CDR3 sequences, 22% being singletons. This sequence joins TRBV12-3 or TRBV12-4 and TRBJ2-5, with TRBD1 as a possible D gene (6 bases). What was sequenced was CD8+ T cells from PBMCs. The source of this sequence is a human donor in good health (CMV status not recorded). Some clones in this sample may be carry-over from other donors' samples. CDR3 amino acids: CASSPPGAKTQYF. CDR3 DNA sequence: TGTGCCAGCAGTCCCCCAGGGGCCAAGACCCAGTACTTC.